The 2 T cell receptor beta chains reported below all come from one sample, sequenced in a study of T cells in Graves' hyperthyroidism and ophthalmopathy. TCR beta CDR3 regions were amplified from RNA. Using the HTBI primer set, a first-round RT-PCR was run on the TCR CDR3. TCRdb reanalysed the multiplex PCR reads using MiXCR and keeps one entry per CDR3 protein. The table shows some 490,000 distinct CDR3 sequences, with 20% to 25% occurring only once. Specimen: blood. The receptors were gathered from a woman between 70 and 85 years old with Graves' ophthalmopathy.

The gene calls are TRBV6-1 and TRBJ2-5; 10 bases agree with TRBD2. Germline V CDR1 and CDR2: MNHNS, SASEGT. This CDR3 has 17 residues. The ends lost 1 base at V and 5 bases at J; junction bases unmatched: 10. The CDR3 reads CASSEVGRLAGVETQYF. The CDR3 coding sequence is TGTGCCAGCAGTGAAGTAGGTCGGCTAGCGGGAGTGGAGACCCAGTACTTC.

At least ten counts were recorded for this clonotype. The gene calls are TRBV28 and TRBJ1-2, with D perhaps TRBD1 (6 bases). The CDR3 is 14 amino acids. The V gene lost 5 bases and the J gene lost 7 bases, with 17 bases spanning the gap. Germline V CDR1 and CDR2: MDHEN, SYDVKM. Here the CDR3 DNA reads TGTGCCAGCAGTCCGCAGGGGATTTGGGGTGGCTACACCTTC. It translates to CASSPQGIWGGYTF.